This is a list of T cell receptor beta chains from one sample in a study of Ad26.COV2.S vaccination and SARS-CoV-2 variants. TCRdb keeps only in-frame clones here, not all; method: immunoSEQ multiplex PCR. The sample lists roughly 100,000 clones, over 60% occurring once. Sequencing was performed on peripheral blood, taken after recovery from COVID-19. The source is a human donor who had recovered from COVID-19. Both conserved end residues are part of each CDR3. D genes are given only for firm matches. Clone size, where shown, is once, few, many, or a class for clones that have expanded.

D	V	length	J	size	CDR3	DNA
.	TRBV10-3	15	TRBJ2-2	.	CAISANRDNTGELFF	TGTGCCATCAGTGCAAACAGGGATAACACCGGGGAGCTGTTTTTT
.	TRBV2	13	TRBJ1-2	.	CASRDGRNYGYTF	TGTGCCAGCAGGGACGGACGTAACTATGGCTACACCTTC
TRBD1	TRBV28	13	TRBJ1-1	.	CATVGQGGTEAFF	TGTGCCACCGTTGGGCAGGGGGGCACTGAAGCTTTCTTT
.	TRBV12-3/TRBV12-4	13	TRBJ2-1	.	CASLQIGAGEQFF	TGTGCCAGCCTGCAGATCGGGGCCGGTGAGCAGTTCTTC
TRBD1	TRBV5-4	15	TRBJ2-1	.	CASSPRQGGYNEQFF	TGTGCCAGCAGCCCGCGACAGGGCGGGTACAATGAGCAGTTCTTC
TRBD2	TRBV28	13	TRBJ2-1	.	CASYASGYNEQFF	TGTGCCAGCTATGCTAGCGGTTACAATGAGCAGTTCTTC
.	TRBV11-3	15	TRBJ1-3	.	CASSVFGDSGNTIYF	TGTGCCAGCAGCGTATTTGGGGACTCTGGAAACACCATATATTTT
.	TRBV6-2/TRBV6-3	14	TRBJ1-5	.	CASSLTGIWQPQHF	TGTGCCAGCAGTCTTACAGGGATATGGCAGCCCCAGCATTTT
.	TRBV2	14	TRBJ1-4	.	CASSRQSLNEKLFF	TGTGCCAGCAGTCGACAGAGCCTTAATGAAAAACTGTTTTTT
.	TRBV6-2/TRBV6-3	14	TRBJ1-6	.	CASSYEGNNSPLHF	TGTGCCAGCAGTTACGAGGGAAATAATTCACCCCTCCACTTT
.	TRBV7-9	13	TRBJ1-1	.	CASSLAGNTEAFF	TGTGCCAGCAGCTTAGCAGGGAACACTGAAGCTTTCTTT
.	TRBV6-5	13	TRBJ1-1	.	CASSTVSNTEAFF	TGTGCCAGCAGTACAGTTTCGAACACTGAAGCTTTCTTT
TRBD2	TRBV7-7	14	TRBJ2-7	once	CASSLDGSGGEQYF	TGTGCCAGCAGCTTAGACGGTAGCGGGGGTGAGCAGTACTTC
.	TRBV5-4	17	TRBJ1-5	.	CASSLPPWAESNQPQHF	TGTGCCAGCAGCTTGCCCCCCTGGGCAGAAAGCAATCAGCCCCAGCATTTT
TRBD1	TRBV12-3/TRBV12-4	13	TRBJ1-2	.	CASSFGQGGGYTF	TGTGCCAGCAGTTTTGGACAGGGAGGTGGCTACACCTTC
.	TRBV28	17	TRBJ2-7	.	CASSRAPGFILSYEQYF	TGTGCCAGCAGTAGAGCCCCAGGCTTTATCCTCTCCTACGAGCAGTACTTC
.	TRBV28	19	TRBJ2-3	.	CASSTQGGGGAASTDTQYF	TGTGCCAGCAGTACGCAGGGGGGAGGAGGGGCTGCTAGCACAGATACGCAGTATTTT
.	TRBV6-1	15	TRBJ2-7	.	CASSEQPGRGYEQYF	TGTGCCAGCAGTGAGCAGCCAGGCCGAGGGTACGAGCAGTACTTC
.	TRBV6-4	11	TRBJ1-2	.	CASSDSYGYTF	TGTGCCAGCAGTGACAGCTATGGCTACACCTTC
.	TRBV7-7	17	TRBJ2-2	.	CASSLVQRSAGAGELFF	TGTGCCAGCAGCTTAGTTCAGCGTTCCGCCGGAGCCGGGGAGCTGTTTTTT
.	TRBV9	16	TRBJ2-7	.	CASSVGEALSSYEQYF	TGTGCCAGCAGCGTAGGAGAGGCCCTAAGCTCCTACGAGCAGTACTTC
TRBD2	TRBV6-6	16	TRBJ2-3	.	CASRPVSGGKADTQYF	TGTGCCAGCAGACCCGTCAGCGGGGGGAAGGCAGATACGCAGTATTTT
TRBD2	TRBV5-6	18	TRBJ2-3	.	CASSRLAGAKGGTDTQYF	TGTGCCAGCAGCCGACTAGCGGGGGCTAAGGGGGGCACAGATACGCAGTATTTT
.	TRBV6-5	13	TRBJ1-1	.	CATSRMDNEEAFF	TGTGCCACCTCGAGAATGGACAACGAGGAAGCTTTCTTT
.	TRBV4-1	13	TRBJ1-5	.	CASSYGVNQPQHF	TGCGCCAGCAGCTACGGGGTAAATCAGCCCCAGCATTTT
.	TRBV2	13	TRBJ2-5	once	CASTRNRAETQYF	TGTGCCAGCACCAGGAACAGGGCAGAGACCCAGTACTTC
.	TRBV5-6	13	TRBJ2-7	.	CASSFAGAYEQYF	TGTGCCAGCAGCTTCGCCGGGGCCTACGAGCAGTACTTC
.	TRBV11-2	18	TRBJ1-3	.	CASSLPRGGHYAGNTIYF	TGTGCCAGCAGCCTCCCAAGGGGGGGACACTACGCTGGAAACACCATATATTTT
.	TRBV4-1	15	TRBJ1-4	.	CASSQPGPNLEKLFF	TGCGCCAGCAGCCAACCGGGACCCAACTTAGAAAAACTGTTTTTT
.	TRBV5-1	14	TRBJ2-5	.	CASSLAPPAETQYF	TGCGCCAGCAGCTTGGCGCCACCCGCAGAGACCCAGTACTTC
.	TRBV21-1	15	TRBJ1-2	.	CASSTAAPPADGYTF	TGTGCCAGCAGCACCGCCGCACCTCCCGCGGATGGCTACACCTTC
.	TRBV5-4	15	TRBJ1-6	.	CASSFGRTSNSPLHF	TGTGCCAGCAGCTTCGGCCGGACATCCAATTCACCCCTCCACTTT
.	TRBV11-2	15	TRBJ1-2	.	CASSFNRVPNYGYTF	TGTGCCAGCAGCTTTAACAGGGTACCTAACTATGGCTACACCTTC
.	TRBV11-2	13	TRBJ1-5	.	CASSLERGQPQHF	TGTGCCAGCAGCTTAGAGCGGGGTCAGCCCCAGCATTTT
TRBD2	TRBV11-2	17	TRBJ2-1	.	CASTRRGLTSGGSEQFF	TGTGCCAGCACCCGAAGGGGGTTGACTAGCGGGGGGTCTGAGCAGTTCTTC
.	TRBV19	14	TRBJ1-4	.	CASSPPGTNEKLFF	TGTGCCAGTAGTCCGCCCGGGACGAACGAAAAACTGTTTTTT
TRBD2	TRBV2	16	TRBJ2-2	.	CASSGLPGGNTGELFF	TGTGCCAGCAGTGGACTTCCGGGGGGAAACACCGGGGAGCTGTTTTTT
TRBD1	TRBV6-6	16	TRBJ1-3	few	CASSRSGTGSGNTIYF	TGTGCCAGCAGTCGATCCGGGACAGGGTCTGGAAACACCATATATTTT
.	TRBV5-6	14	TRBJ1-1	.	CASSDDRKNTEAFF	TGTGCCAGCAGCGACGACAGAAAGAACACTGAAGCTTTCTTT
TRBD2	TRBV6-5	15	TRBJ2-1	.	CASSPPGGGASEQFF	TGTGCCAGCAGTCCCCCCGGCGGGGGGGCGAGTGAGCAGTTCTTC
.	TRBV5-1	13	TRBJ1-3	.	CASSFGPGDTIYF	TGCGCCAGCAGCTTTGGTCCCGGAGACACCATATATTTT
.	TRBV11-2	12	TRBJ1-2	.	CASSTGSIGYTF	TGTGCCAGCAGCACCGGGTCCATAGGCTACACCTTC
TRBD2	TRBV7-2	16	TRBJ2-1	few	CASSLAPAGGLDEQFF	TGTGCCAGCAGCTTAGCCCCAGCGGGGGGGCTGGATGAGCAGTTCTTC
.	TRBV7-7	15	TRBJ2-5	.	CASSLQGGLQETQYF	TGTGCCAGCAGCCTCCAGGGGGGGCTCCAAGAGACCCAGTACTTC
TRBD2	TRBV19	12	TRBJ2-1	.	CATLASGGPQFF	TGTGCCACCCTGGCGAGCGGGGGGCCACAGTTCTTC
.	TRBV6-5	15	TRBJ2-2	.	CATYRADIDTGELFF	TGTGCCACCTACAGGGCAGATATAGACACCGGGGAGCTGTTTTTT